The clone carrying this T cell receptor beta chain registers large (0.1 to 1%) by frequency. This sample was included in a study of human CD8 memory T cell subsets. Negative magnetic selection enriched total CD8+ T cells. The authors made TCR beta libraries using UMI-labeled 5' RACE. From its re-call of the 5' RACE reads, TCRdb lists each CDR3 protein once, without DNA. The listing contains 3,000 to 3,500 distinct CDR3 sequences. The CDR3 runs 15 residues. Germline V gene lookup returns CDR1 WNHNN and CDR2 SYGVQD (reference sequence). Sequencing input: CD8+ effector memory T cells (TEM) sorted from PBMCs. Indicated subset: effector memory CD8 T cells, CCR7- CD45RO+ CD95+. The chain employs TRBV10-1 and TRBJ2-1. The clonotype originates from a human donor in good health. The CDR3 spells CANLGWVSPYKEQFF.